This T cell receptor (beta chain) was obtained from a study of cytomegalovirus exposure and HLA in healthy donors. General study results and limits: Researchers reported that a few CMV-associated chains were confirmed in vitro as CMV antigen-specific. As a later analysis revealed, most CMV-associated TCR beta chains appeared HLA-restricted.

With 60 Vbeta and 13 Jbeta primers, the PCR was carried out. Generated by immunoSEQ multiplex PCR, the TCRdb table keeps only in-frame clones and is missing some. The sample table sets out about 200,000 clones. A remark on this clone: Its antigen remains unknown.

Healthy people donating bone marrow made up the donors. The receptor comes from a boy between 5 and 17 years old in good health and CMV-seronegative. The sample comprised PBMCs.

In nucleotides, the CDR3 is TGTGCCAGCAGCTTTACACGGGGGGGTAACAATGAGCAGTTCTTC. It codes for CASSFTRGGNNEQFF. V is TRBV9 and J is TRBJ2-1, with 8 bases that match TRBD2. CDR1 and CDR2 from the germline V gene are SGDLS and YYNGEE. The CDR3 runs 15 residues. Trimming took 4 bases from V and 5 from J; bases not matched to a gene: 8. Using reference TRBV9 and TRBJ2-1 for the parts outside the CDR3, the full variable domain is DSGVTQTPKHLITATGQRVTLRCSPRSGDLSVYWYQQSLDQGLQFLIQYYNGEERAKGNILERFSAQQFPDLHSELNLSSLELGDSALYFCASSFTRGGNNEQFFGPGTRLTVL.